Listed here are 31 T cell receptor beta chains from one sample, sequenced in a study of T cell repertoires in cytomegalovirus infection (dated by TCRdb to about 2019). TCRdb names Illumina HiSeq 1500 as the instrument used. TCRdb passed the public sequencing reads through fastp at Q25 and MiXCR, retaining productive beta sequences. When rows share a CDR3 protein, they turn into one entry using the most common DNA and genes. Present in this sample are around 74,000 distinct CDR3 sequences, more than 3.5% of which were seen just once. The ten largest clonotypes hold over 4.5% of the sample. Sequencing input: PBMCs. The receptors originated from a human donor in good health (CMV status not recorded). Some clones in this sample may be carry-over from other donors' samples.

This clonotype has ten or more counts. The chain uses TRBV18 and TRBJ1-1; weak D call: TRBD1 (6 bases). The germline V and J ends were trimmed by 10 bases and 1 base, with 10 bases remaining between them. Germline values: CDR1 KGHSH, CDR2 LQKENI. This CDR3 contains 12 residues. The CDR3 sequence: CATRTANTEAFF. For the CDR3, the DNA is TGTGCCACCAGGACAGCGAACACTGAAGCTTTCTTT.

This clonotype has a count of ten or more. This sequence joins TRBV4-2 and TRBJ1-2, with unresolved D. Germline V CDR1 and CDR2: LGHNA, YNFKEQ. This CDR3 comprises 16 residues. Trimming removed 0 bases from V and 4 bases from J, with 15 bases in between. CDR3 coding DNA: TGTGCCAGCAGCCAAGATCTCGGTTGGCAGAGCTATGGCTACACCTTC. Translating it yields CASSQDLGWQSYGYTF.

Many counts were recorded for this clonotype. V and J are TRBV12-3 or TRBV12-4 and TRBJ1-1; 7 bases align to TRBD1. This CDR3 has 13 residues. The V and J ends lost 4 bases and 1 base, in that order; junction bases with no gene match: 0. The CDR3 loop is CASSWTGNTEAFF. The DNA for the CDR3 is TGTGCCAGCAGTTGGACAGGGAACACTGAAGCTTTCTTT.

This clonotype has at least ten counts. This chain joins TRBV6-2 or TRBV6-3 and TRBJ1-1; no definite D call. Trimming left V 10 bases short and J 2 bases short, with 17 bases between. The CDR3 consists of 14 residues. Germline CDR1 MNHEY, CDR2 SVGEGT. Here the CDR3 reads CATRSPAYNTEAFF. DNA of the CDR3: TGTGCCACCCGTTCTCCTGCATATAACACTGAAGCTTTCTTT.

The chain joins TRBV7-2 to TRBJ2-1; either TRBD1 or TRBD2 may fit D (5 bases each). V was cut by 1 base and J by 15 bases, with 19 bases left in between. CDR1 SGHTA and CDR2 FQGNSA come from the germline V gene. The CDR3 totals 14 residues. In DNA, the CDR3 is TGTGCCAGCAGCTTAGGGGGGTCCTCAATCGGGTGGTTCTTC. This encodes CASSLGGSSIGWFF. Full variable domain (outside the CDR3, taken from reference TRBV7-2 and TRBJ2-1): GAGVSQSPSNKVTEKGKDVELRCDPISGHTALYWYRQSLGQGLEFLIYFQGNSAPDKSGLPSDRFSAERTGGSVSTLTIQRTQQEDSAVYLCASSLGGSSIGWFFGPGTRLTVL.

At least ten counts were recorded for this clonotype. The chain is built from TRBV7-2 and TRBJ2-5, with D unclear. Per the germline V gene, CDR1 is SGHTA and CDR2 is FQGNSA. The V and J ends lost 6 bases and 3 bases respectively, with 17 bases between them. This CDR3 comprises 15 residues. CDR3 residues: CASSSDPHREETQYF. The DNA for the CDR3 is TGTGCCAGCAGTTCAGATCCCCACAGAGAAGAGACCCAGTACTTC.

This clonotype occurred many times. This chain links TRBV6-2 or TRBV6-3 with TRBJ1-2, with unresolved D. In germline, CDR1 is MNHEY, CDR2 SVGEGT. The ends were cut back, 2 bases at V and 6 bases at J, with 4 bases in the middle. The CDR3 has 11 residues. This CDR3 reads CASSYPDGYTF. CDR3 DNA sequence: TGTGCCAGCAGTTACCCTGATGGCTACACCTTC.

At least ten counts were recorded for this clonotype. The chain couples TRBV7-9 to TRBJ2-2; TRBD1 matches at 7 bases. Germline-derived CDR1 and CDR2 are SEHNR and FQNEAQ (reference sequence). Germline trimming cut 6 bases from V and 1 base from J; bases unmatched to any gene: 5. There are 15 residues in the CDR3. CDR3 in DNA: TGTGCCAGCAGTAAAAGGACAGGGAACACCGGGGAGCTGTTTTTT. It translates to CASSKRTGNTGELFF.

Many counts were recorded for this clonotype. The chain employs TRBV7-2 and TRBJ1-6; D ambiguous. Germline CDR1 reads SGHTA; CDR2 reads FQGNSA. The CDR3 loop spans 14 amino acids. V shed 6 bases and J shed 10 bases, with 16 bases lying between them. CDR3 coding DNA: TGTGCCAGCAGATTTAGCGCAGCCAGGTCACCCCTCCACTTT. This sequence encodes CASRFSAARSPLHF.

This clonotype was detected many times. CDR3 coding DNA: TGTGCCAGCAGCGCGCAGACAGGGCCGAACACCGGGGAGCTGTTTTTT. Encoded protein: CASSAQTGPNTGELFF. V and J are TRBV7-3 and TRBJ2-2; TRBD1 matches 7 bases. This CDR3 is 16 amino acids long. Germline V CDR1 and CDR2: SGHTA, FQGTGA. The V segment lost 5 bases and the J segment 0 bases; nucleotides outside the gene matches: 6.

This clonotype was seen ten or more times. The chain uses TRBV4-3 and TRBJ2-5, with D possibly being TRBD1 (6 bases). Germline V gene lookup returns CDR1 LGHNA and CDR2 YSLEER. Deletions cut 0 bases from V and 5 bases from J, with 16 bases between. The CDR3 has 16 residues. The CDR3 nucleotides are TGCGCCAGCAGCCAAGATGGGGTCACAGGGACGGAGACCCAGTACTTC. Protein sequence: CASSQDGVTGTETQYF.

This clonotype was seen at least ten times. The J gene is TRBJ1-3, the V gene TRBV12-3 or TRBV12-4; D unresolved. Trimming removed 8 bases at V and 7 bases at J, with 9 bases between. This CDR3 has 11 residues. DNA for the CDR3: TGTGCCAGCGCCCCCTTTAACACCATATATTTT. Translating gives CASAPFNTIYF.

This clonotype was seen ten or more times. The gene calls are TRBV4-3 and TRBJ2-5; 9 bases align to TRBD2. Trimming cost V 0 bases and J 5 bases; bases outside gene matches: 10. The V gene's germline CDR1 is LGHNA and CDR2 YSLEER. The CDR3 sequence is 17 residues long. For the CDR3, the DNA is TGCGCCAGCAGCCAAGAAAGTGGCGGGGGGGCCTGGGAGACCCAGTACTTC. It translates to CASSQESGGGAWETQYF.

This clonotype was detected only a few times. This may come from a read error, since a much larger clone is one base off. The chain is built from TRBV28 and TRBJ2-3; D ambiguous. This CDR3 is built from 12 residues. V dropped 4 bases and J dropped 6 bases, with 8 bases sitting between them. Germline V gene lookup returns CDR1 MDHEN and CDR2 SYDVKM. DNA of the CDR3: TGTGCCAGCAGTTCATTTTGGGATACGCAGTATTTT. Translation: CASSSFWDTQYF.

Ten or more counts support this clonotype. The rearrangement links TRBV7-9 to TRBJ2-3; D possibly uses TRBD1 or TRBD2 (5 bases each). The CDR3 has 14 amino acids. In germline, CDR1 is SEHNR, CDR2 FQNEAQ (reference sequence). The V end lost 3 bases, the J end lost 2 bases, and 9 bases lay between the germline ends. The CDR3, as DNA: TGTGCCAGCAGCTTTACGGGGCCCACAGATACGCAGTATTTT. It specifies CASSFTGPTDTQYF.

This clonotype was seen at least ten times. This chain joins TRBV5-6 and TRBJ2-3; D is undetermined. The V and J ends lost 0 bases and 0 bases respectively, with 8 bases between them. Germline V CDR1 and CDR2: SGHDT, YYEEEE. The CDR3 runs to 15 residues. The CDR3 here is CASSLASTSTDTQYF. The CDR3 DNA follows: TGTGCCAGCAGCTTGGCCTCTACTAGCACAGATACGCAGTATTTT.

This clonotype was detected ten times or more. The chain combines TRBV20-1 with TRBJ2-7; tentatively, D is TRBD1 (7 bases). The V gene lost 3 bases and the J gene lost 5 bases, with 20 bases spanning the gap. CDR3 length equals 15 residues. Germline V gives CDR1 DFQATT, CDR2 SNEGSKA (reference sequence). The CDR3 loop is CSARPGRQGLDEQYF. In DNA form, the CDR3 reads TGCAGTGCTAGGCCGGGTCGACAGGGACTCGACGAGCAGTACTTC.

In its sample, this clonotype was seen many times. V usage is TRBV20-1 and J usage is TRBJ1-6; D unresolved. CDR1 is DFQATT, CDR2 SNEGSKA, per germline (reference sequence). The ends were cut back, 5 bases at V and 7 bases at J, with 15 bases in the middle. This CDR3 has 14 residues. CDR3 sequence reads: CSASYLEGNSPLHF. CDR3 in DNA: TGCAGTGCTTCCTATCTCGAGGGCAATTCACCCCTCCACTTT.

This clonotype was counted at least ten times. The chain links TRBV20-1 to TRBJ1-2; D may be TRBD1 (6 bases). The CDR3 loop spans 16 amino acids. Trimming removed 0 bases at V and 7 bases at J, with 21 bases between. Germline V lookup: CDR1 DFQATT, CDR2 SNEGSKA (reference sequence). This CDR3 is CSAREPHRVRISGYTF. The CDR3 DNA reads TGCAGTGCTAGAGAGCCCCACAGGGTACGCATTTCTGGCTACACCTTC.

This clonotype came up many times. This rearrangement joins TRBV7-2 to TRBJ1-1, with D perhaps TRBD1 (5 bases). The CDR3 loop spans 12 amino acids. Per the germline V gene, CDR1 is SGHTA and CDR2 is FQGNSA. The ends were cut back, 11 bases at V and 7 bases at J, with 17 bases in the middle. CDR3 nucleotides: TGTGCCTGCCTGGCAGGGTACATTGAAGCTTTCTTT. Its translation: CACLAGYIEAFF.

This clonotype was found many times. The CDR3 sequence: CSARDQPGNTEAFF. CDR3 DNA: TGCAGTGCTAGAGATCAACCGGGGAACACTGAAGCTTTCTTT. The chain couples TRBV20-1 to TRBJ1-1; D ambiguous. The germline gives CDR1 DFQATT, CDR2 SNEGSKA (reference sequence). The V end lost 0 bases, the J end lost 1 base, and 9 bases lay between the germline ends. CDR3 length: 14 amino acids.

This clonotype was counted ten times or more. CDR3 residues: CASSQDWTGPYGYTF. CDR3 sequence (DNA): TGCGCCAGCAGCCAAGATTGGACAGGACCCTATGGCTACACCTTC. This sequence joins TRBV4-3 and TRBJ1-2; TRBD1 matches 7 bases. Germline CDR1 and CDR2: LGHNA and YSLEER. The CDR3 runs 15 residues. V lost 0 bases to trimming and J lost 4 bases; unmatched junction nucleotides: 5.

The table lists this clonotype with many counts. J is TRBJ2-7 and V is TRBV28, with a tentative D call TRBD2 (5 bases). CDR3 length: 13 residues. Germline CDR1 reads MDHEN; CDR2 reads SYDVKM. The V end lost 2 bases, the J end lost 2 bases, and 7 bases lay between the germline ends. CDR3 amino acids: CASSLRGPYEQYF. Written as DNA, the CDR3 is TGTGCCAGCAGTTTACGGGGTCCCTACGAGCAGTACTTC.

This clonotype has a count of ten or more. This chain links TRBV10-3 with TRBJ1-4; possibly TRBD1 for D (6 bases). The CDR3 extends over 15 amino acids. Germline CDR1 ENHRY, CDR2 SYGVKD. Trimming pared 5 bases from V and 0 bases from J, leaving 10 bases between. CDR3 amino acids: CAISSSGATNEKLFF. CDR3 nucleotides: TGTGCCATCAGTTCGTCAGGGGCAACTAATGAAAAACTGTTTTTT.

This clonotype was seen many times. This sequence joins TRBV27 and TRBJ1-2; D perhaps matches TRBD1 (5 bases). Germline CDR1 and CDR2: MNHEY and SMNVEV (reference sequence). The ends were cut back, 2 bases at V and 3 bases at J, with 13 bases in the middle. The CDR3 sequence is 15 residues long. The DNA for the CDR3 is TGTGCCAGCAGTTTACGGACCAAAGGGGACTATGGCTACACCTTC. This codes for CASSLRTKGDYGYTF.

This clonotype has ten or more counts. V gene TRBV19 combines with J gene TRBJ1-1, with D uncertain. Germline V gene sequence: CDR1 LNHDA, CDR2 SQIVND (reference sequence). CDR3 length equals 14 residues. V was trimmed by 5 bases and J by 4 bases, leaving 14 bases between them. CDR3 in DNA: TGTGCCAGTAGTGATACAGCTTTTGCCACTGAAGCTTTCTTT. Translated: CASSDTAFATEAFF.

Many counts were recorded for this clonotype. The chain is built from TRBV27 and TRBJ1-2; unclear D gene. Germline CDR1 MNHEY, CDR2 SMNVEV (reference sequence). The length of the CDR3 is 13 residues. V lost 5 bases to trimming and J lost 4 bases, with 11 bases between them. CDR3 in DNA: TGTGCCAGCAGTAAGGCAGATGGCTATGGCTACACCTTC. Translated, it gives CASSKADGYGYTF.

This clonotype occurred many times. The V gene is TRBV5-8, the J gene TRBJ1-3; D gene uncertain. The CDR3 is 15 residues long. The germline V and J ends were trimmed by 2 bases and 2 bases, with 11 bases remaining between them. Germline V CDR1 and CDR2: SGHTS, YDEGEE. The CDR3 nucleotides are TGTGCCAGCAGCTTTGGTACGGGCCCTGGAAACACCATATATTTT. It specifies CASSFGTGPGNTIYF.

The table lists this clonotype with many counts. This rearrangement joins TRBV4-1 to TRBJ2-2, with no clear D. The CDR3 consists of 15 residues. Germline V gene sequence: CDR1 MGHRA, CDR2 YSYEKL. The V end was cut by 0 bases, the J end by 4 bases, with 9 bases between. CDR3 DNA: TGCGCCAGCAGCCAAGAGGGCCGGCTCACCGGGGAGCTGTTTTTT. Protein sequence: CASSQEGRLTGELFF.

This clonotype was detected many times. V usage is TRBV27 and J usage is TRBJ2-3, with 9 bases identical to TRBD2. The V and J ends lost 8 bases and 9 bases, in that order; junction bases with no gene match: 6. This CDR3 has 12 residues. The germline CDR1 and CDR2 sequences are MNHEY and SMNVEV (reference sequence). The CDR3 nucleotides read TGTGCCAGCGGGACTAGCCTCATCACGCAGTATTTT. Translation: CASGTSLITQYF.

This clonotype was seen at least ten times. V usage is TRBV27 and J usage is TRBJ1-5; 11 bases match TRBD1. J gave up 6 bases and V 8 bases, and 12 bases lay outside the gene matches. Germline V gives CDR1 MNHEY, CDR2 SMNVEV (reference sequence). CDR3 length: 16 amino acids. CDR3 sequence reads: CASRHLGQGASQPQHF. As DNA, the CDR3 is TGTGCCAGCCGCCACCTCGGACAGGGGGCTAGTCAGCCCCAGCATTTT.